This T cell receptor beta chain was obtained from a study of T cell responses to AZD1222 COVID-19 vaccine. Study findings and constraints: Spike regions recognized by vaccine-associated CD4 TCRs spanned the protein, led by 160-218 and 743-854. Two AZD1222 doses significantly raised spike-specific TCR breadth and depth over controls.

Method: immunoSEQ multiplex PCR; TCRdb's copy keeps in-frame clones and lacks some. The data show about 110,000 clones, 70% to 90% seen once. A note on this clone: Its antigen is currently unknown.

The germline V gene has CDR1 MNHEY and CDR2 SMNVEV (reference sequence). The CDR3 extends over 14 amino acids. Trimming stripped 3 bases from V and 5 bases from J, with 11 bases between. Sample: peripheral blood, taken 28 days after the second AZD1222 dose. This TCR was recovered from an adult who received the AZD1222 COVID-19 vaccine. The chain carries TRBV27 and TRBJ1-5, with D possibly matching TRBD1 (5 bases). The CDR3 spells CASSLERGYQPQHF. The CDR3 region has the DNA TGTGCCAGCAGTTTGGAAAGGGGATATCAGCCCCAGCATTTT.